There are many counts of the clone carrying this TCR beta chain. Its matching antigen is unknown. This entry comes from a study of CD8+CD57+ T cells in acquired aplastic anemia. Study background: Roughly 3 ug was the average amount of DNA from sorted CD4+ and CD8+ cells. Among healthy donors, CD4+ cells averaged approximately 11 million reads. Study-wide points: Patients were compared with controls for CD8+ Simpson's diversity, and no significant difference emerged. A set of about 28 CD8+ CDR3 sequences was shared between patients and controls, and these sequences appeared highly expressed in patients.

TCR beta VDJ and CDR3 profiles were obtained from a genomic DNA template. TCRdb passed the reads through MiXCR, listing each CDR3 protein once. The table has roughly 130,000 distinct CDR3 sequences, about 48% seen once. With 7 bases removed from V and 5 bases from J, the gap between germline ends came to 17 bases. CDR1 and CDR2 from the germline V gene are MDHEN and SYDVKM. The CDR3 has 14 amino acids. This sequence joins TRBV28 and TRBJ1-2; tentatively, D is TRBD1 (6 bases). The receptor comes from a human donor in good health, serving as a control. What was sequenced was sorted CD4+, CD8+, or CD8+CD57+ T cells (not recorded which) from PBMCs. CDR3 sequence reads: CASKRGGGGYGYTF. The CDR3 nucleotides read TGTGCCAGCAAACGAGGGGGGGGAGGTTATGGCTACACCTTC.